The 20 T cell receptor beta chains in this list originate from one sample, sequenced in a study of cytomegalovirus exposure and HLA in healthy donors (dated by TCRdb to about 2017). The library was made by the immunoSEQ multiplex PCR assay. A mixture of 60 forward primers for TCR Vbeta segments and 13 reverse primers for TCR Jbeta segments was used in the multiplex PCR. In TCRdb, the immuneACCESS table is reduced to in-frame sequences with V and J assigned. These tables do not hold every clone; where another copy was compared, an unresolved V gene accounts for under half, and the others remain unexplained. Counted in this sample were some 180,000 clones; roughly 77% of them appeared once. Jointly, the top ten make up 2% to 2.5% of the sample. Sequencing was carried out using PBMCs. These receptors all come from a woman in her 30s in good health and CMV-seropositive.

V is TRBV10-3 and J is TRBJ1-5; 10 positions agree with TRBD1. Losses at the gene ends were 10 bases for V and 4 bases for J; bases not matched to a gene: 7. CDR1 ENHRY and CDR2 SYGVKD come from the germline V gene. The CDR3 covers 14 residues. The DNA of the CDR3 is TGTGCCACTGACAGGGGGCTAGGGAATCAGCCCCAGCATTTT. Amino acid sequence: CATDRGLGNQPQHF.

This rearrangement joins TRBV19 to TRBJ1-1; D unresolved. CDR1 is LNHDA and CDR2 is SQIVND in the germline V gene (reference sequence). The V end lost 7 bases, the J end lost 0 bases, and 12 bases lay between the germline ends. The CDR3 is 14 residues long. The CDR3 is CASTHRVMNTEAFF. As DNA, the CDR3 is TGTGCCAGTACGCATCGGGTCATGAACACTGAAGCTTTCTTT.

The V and J genes are TRBV15 and TRBJ2-1, with 13 bases that match TRBD2. The CDR3 contains 14 residues. CDR1 and CDR2 from the germline V gene are LNHNV and YYDKDF (reference sequence). V dropped 9 bases and J dropped 8; count of bases not matched to a gene: 7. The chain's CDR3 is CATATLAGGHEQFF. DNA for the CDR3: TGTGCCACGGCTACACTAGCGGGGGGGCATGAGCAGTTCTTC. Using reference TRBV15 and TRBJ2-1 for the parts outside the CDR3, the full variable domain is DAMVIQNPRYQVTQFGKPVTLSCSQTLNHNVMYWYQQKSSQAPKLLFHYYDKDFNNEADTPDNFQSRRPNTSFCFLDIRSPGLGDTAMYLCATATLAGGHEQFFGPGTRLTVL.

The CDR3 DNA sequence: TGTGCCAGCTCACAACAGGGCCCCTCCTACGAGCAGTACTTC. It codes for CASSQQGPSYEQYF. The V call is TRBV18, the J call TRBJ2-7, with a tentative D call TRBD1 (6 bases). This CDR3 has 14 residues. V was clipped by 4 bases and J by 0 bases, with 10 bases between them. Germline V CDR1 and CDR2: KGHSH, LQKENI. The whole variable domain, remainder taken from reference TRBV18 and TRBJ2-7, is NAGVMQNPRHLVRRRGQEARLRCSPMKGHSHVYWYRQLPEEGLKFMVYLQKENIIDESGMPKERFSAEFPKEGPSILRIQQVVRGDSAAYFCASSQQGPSYEQYFGPGTRLTVT.

The rearrangement uses TRBV6-5 and TRBJ2-1; possible D gene TRBD2, 6 bases. Germline V gene sequence: CDR1 MNHEY, CDR2 SVGAGI. V lost 6 bases and J lost 10, with 13 bases in between. The CDR3 spans 12 residues. The CDR3 protein is CASSLTRGEQFF. The DNA of the CDR3 is TGTGCCAGCAGCTTAACTCGGGGGGAGCAGTTCTTC.

The chain is built from TRBV7-8 and TRBJ2-1; D not certain. This CDR3 comprises 15 residues. Per the germline V gene, CDR1 is SGHVS and CDR2 is FQNEAQ. Between the trimmed V and J ends, which lost 1 base and 6 bases, there was a span of 13 bases. The CDR3 region is CASSLEARTGNEQFF. In nucleotides, the CDR3 is TGTGCCAGCAGCTTAGAGGCCAGAACGGGCAATGAGCAGTTCTTC. Drawing the rest from reference TRBV7-8 and TRBJ2-1, the complete variable domain is GAGVSQSPRYKVAKRGQDVALRCDPISGHVSLFWYQQALGQGPEFLTYFQNEAQLDKSGLPSDRFFAERPEGSVSTLKIQRTQQEDSAVYLCASSLEARTGNEQFFGPGTRLTVL.

This clone was counted a single time. DNA for the CDR3: TGTGCCAGCAGCCAAGTTCCGCTAGCGGGGCGCAATGAGCAGTTCTTC. It specifies CASSQVPLAGRNEQFF. The chain couples TRBV4-2 to TRBJ2-1; 9 nucleotides match TRBD2. The CDR3 extends over 16 amino acids. Per the germline V gene, CDR1 is LGHNA and CDR2 is YNFKEQ. Losses at the gene ends were 1 base for V and 6 bases for J; bases not matched to a gene: 7.

This clone has only a few counts. The rearrangement uses TRBV19 and TRBJ1-2; no reliable D call. V lost 5 bases and J 4 bases, leaving 14 bases between the germline ends. This CDR3 region has 14 residues. Germline CDR1 LNHDA, CDR2 SQIVND (reference sequence). CDR3 nucleotides: TGTGCCAGTAGTCAGGTCGGATATGGCTATGGCTACACCTTC. It yields the protein CASSQVGYGYGYTF.

This rearrangement joins TRBV11-2 to TRBJ1-3; the match to TRBD1 covers 8 bases. This CDR3 comprises 15 residues. Germline V lookup: CDR1 SGHAT, CDR2 FQNNGV. J gave up 4 bases and V 6 bases, and 8 bases lay outside the gene matches. DNA of the CDR3: TGTGCCAGCAGGGATGACAGGGGTACGGGAAACACCATATATTTT. Protein product: CASRDDRGTGNTIYF. The variable domain in full, completed from reference TRBV11-2 and TRBJ1-3, reads EAGVAQSPRYKIIEKRQSVAFWCNPISGHATLYWYQQILGQGPKLLIQFQNNGVVDDSQLPKDRFSAERLKGVDSTLKIQPAKLEDSAVYLCASRDDRGTGNTIYFGEGSWLTVV.

V is TRBV7-2 and J is TRBJ1-2, with D perhaps TRBD1 (6 bases). The germline gives CDR1 SGHTA, CDR2 FQGNSA. Trimming cost V 8 bases and J 6 bases, with 16 bases left between them. The CDR3 is 13 amino acids. In DNA, the CDR3 is TGTGCCAGCCGGGGGGGCAGGGCCGATGGCTACACCTTC. It yields the protein CASRGGRADGYTF.

The chain has TRBV10-2 and TRBJ2-5; 9 bases are a match to TRBD1. The CDR3 is 15 residues long. Germline V gene lookup returns CDR1 WSHSY and CDR2 SAAADI. Trimming took 5 bases from V and 5 from J; bases not matched to a gene: 9. The CDR3 here is CASSIGTGKGETQYF. The DNA for the CDR3 is TGCGCCAGCAGTATCGGGACAGGGAAAGGCGAGACCCAGTACTTC.

The chain joins TRBV28 to TRBJ2-3; TRBD2 matches 8 bases. Looked up from germline, CDR1 is MDHEN and CDR2 is SYDVKM. This CDR3 contains 14 residues. J lost 2 bases, V lost 5 bases, and 3 bases had no gene match. The CDR3 is CASSPGGATDTQYF. The CDR3 bases are TGTGCCAGCAGTCCCGGGGGGGCCACAGATACGCAGTATTTT.

Regarding this clone: The same CDR3 can be traced to other DNA sequences in this sample. The chain carries TRBV7-9 and TRBJ1-4; 9 bases are a match to TRBD1. Germline trimming cut 2 bases from V and 11 bases from J; bases unmatched to any gene: 6. Germline V gene lookup returns CDR1 SEHNR and CDR2 FQNEAQ (reference sequence). This CDR3 has 14 residues. CDR3 protein: CASSLTGGGEKLFF. As DNA, the CDR3 is TGTGCCAGCAGCTTAACAGGGGGCGGGGAGAAACTGTTTTTT.

This sequence joins TRBV27 and TRBJ1-5; TRBD1 matches 11 bases. Germline V gene data show CDR1 as MNHEY and CDR2 as SMNVEV (reference sequence). V lost 6 bases to trimming and J lost 5 bases; unmatched junction nucleotides: 6. CDR3 length equals 15 residues. CDR3 nucleotides: TGTGCCAGCAGCCGGGACAGGGGGATCTATCAGCCCCAGCATTTT. It yields the protein CASSRDRGIYQPQHF.

The rearrangement uses TRBV2 and TRBJ2-7; 8 bases are shared with TRBD1. The V and J ends lost 5 bases and 0 bases, in that order; junction bases with no gene match: 9. This CDR3 contains 16 residues. The germline CDR1 and CDR2 sequences are SNHLY and FYNNEI. CDR3 protein: CASSRGQDNPSYEQYF. CDR3 DNA sequence: TGTGCCAGCAGTCGGGGACAGGACAATCCCTCCTACGAGCAGTACTTC.

The J gene is TRBJ2-7, the V gene TRBV28; TRBD2 might be the D (6 bases). The V gene lost 10 bases and the J gene lost 0 bases, with 13 bases spanning the gap. Germline V CDR1 and CDR2: MDHEN, SYDVKM. This CDR3 region has 13 residues. CDR3 residues: CATLLGGSYEQYF. In nucleotides, the CDR3 is TGTGCCACTCTCTTGGGGGGCTCCTACGAGCAGTACTTC.

The J gene is TRBJ2-7, the V gene TRBV29-1; a weak D match, TRBD2 (7 bases). The V gene lost 1 base and the J gene lost 10 bases, with 17 bases spanning the gap. The germline CDR1 and CDR2 sequences are SQVTM and ANQGSEA. CDR3 length: 13 residues. This chain's CDR3 is CSVEALRGGQQYF. The CDR3 DNA follows: TGCAGCGTTGAAGCCCTGAGGGGGGGACAACAGTACTTC.

The chain has TRBV4-2 and TRBJ2-3; D is possibly TRBD2 (5 bases). The CDR3 runs 16 residues. The ends were cut back, 4 bases at V and 1 base at J, with 15 bases in the middle. The V gene's germline CDR1 is LGHNA and CDR2 YNFKEQ. The CDR3 DNA is TGTGCCAGCAGCCCGGTTGGCAGCGGCCGCACAGATACGCAGTATTTT. Amino acids: CASSPVGSGRTDTQYF.

The chain is built from TRBV7-8 and TRBJ2-3; TRBD2 matches 7 bases. The germline gives CDR1 SGHVS, CDR2 FQNEAQ. The CDR3 length is 17 residues. V shed 4 bases, J shed 4 bases, and the junction held 14 bases outside the gene matches. DNA for the CDR3: TGTGCCAGCAGCTCCGAAGTGAGAGCGGGGCGGGCAGATACGCAGTATTTT. Encoded protein: CASSSEVRAGRADTQYF. The full variable domain, its missing parts supplied by reference TRBV7-8 and TRBJ2-3, is GAGVSQSPRYKVAKRGQDVALRCDPISGHVSLFWYQQALGQGPEFLTYFQNEAQLDKSGLPSDRFFAERPEGSVSTLKIQRTQQEDSAVYLCASSSEVRAGRADTQYFGPGTRLTVL.

This clone has more than one count but fewer than ten. The V and J genes are TRBV14 and TRBJ2-3; 10 nucleotides agree with TRBD1. CDR1 and CDR2 (germline): SGHDN, FVKESK. With V trimmed by 5 bases and J by 4 bases, 12 bases remained unmatched. The CDR3 has 17 residues. This CDR3 is CASSSGTGDFLPDTQYF. The CDR3 DNA sequence: TGTGCCAGCAGCTCCGGGACAGGGGACTTCTTACCAGATACGCAGTATTTT. The full variable domain, its missing parts supplied by reference TRBV14 and TRBJ2-3, is EAGVTQFPSHSVIEKGQTVTLRCDPISGHDNLYWYRRVMGKEIKFLLHFVKESKQDESGMPNNRFLAERTGGTYSTLKVQPAELEDSGVYFCASSSGTGDFLPDTQYFGPGTRLTVL.